These 30 T cell receptor beta chains originate from one sample sequenced in a study of blood T cell repertoires in COVID-19. Using immunoSEQ multiplex PCR, the repertoire was profiled, and TCRdb retains in-frame clones only, with some absent. The sample records approximately 90,000 clones, approximately 88% being singletons. The sample comprised peripheral blood. All receptors derive from a woman in her 70s with acute or convalescent COVID-19.

This chain links TRBV7-9 with TRBJ1-1; a weak D match, TRBD1 (6 bases). The CDR3 totals 13 residues. CDR1 and CDR2 from the germline V gene are SEHNR and FQNEAQ (reference sequence). Trimming pared 1 base from V and 9 bases from J, leaving 12 bases between. CDR3 sequence reads: CASSLGGQGQAFF. The CDR3 DNA follows: TGTGCCAGCAGCTTAGGGGGGCAGGGACAAGCTTTCTTT.

The rearrangement links TRBV18 to TRBJ1-4; TRBD1 might be the D (5 bases). The CDR3 has 13 residues. Germline V lookup: CDR1 KGHSH, CDR2 LQKENI. The V end lost 8 bases, the J end lost 3 bases, and 10 bases lay between the germline ends. The CDR3 bases are TGTGCCAGCGCTGGAGGGGCTAATGAAAAACTGTTTTTT. This sequence encodes CASAGGANEKLFF. Filled out from reference TRBV18 and TRBJ1-4, the complete variable domain reads NAGVMQNPRHLVRRRGQEARLRCSPMKGHSHVYWYRQLPEEGLKFMVYLQKENIIDESGMPKERFSAEFPKEGPSILRIQQVVRGDSAAYFCASAGGANEKLFFGSGTQLSVL.

The chain links TRBV5-1 to TRBJ2-3; TRBD1 agrees at 8 bases. V gave up 2 bases and J gave up 2 bases; unmatched junction bases: 4. The length of the CDR3 is 15 residues. Germline CDR1 reads SGHRS; CDR2 reads YFSETQ. In nucleotides, the CDR3 is TGCGCCAGCAGCTTAGGACAGGGTGCCACAGATACGCAGTATTTT. Translation gives CASSLGQGATDTQYF.

The chain recombines TRBV5-1 with TRBJ1-1; 7 bases are a match to TRBD1. V dropped 4 bases and J dropped 2; count of bases not matched to a gene: 8. The CDR3 totals 15 residues. CDR1 is SGHRS and CDR2 is YFSETQ in the germline V gene. The chain's CDR3 is CASSRGTASNTEAFF. The DNA for the CDR3 is TGCGCCAGCAGCCGCGGGACAGCCTCTAACACTGAAGCTTTCTTT.

The chain carries TRBV4-2 and TRBJ2-3, with TRBD1 matching over 8 bases. The CDR3 extends over 17 amino acids. Germline CDR1 and CDR2: LGHNA and YNFKEQ. With V trimmed by 0 bases and J by 2 bases, 7 bases remained unmatched. The CDR3 sequence is CASSQDPGGLPTDTQYF. The CDR3, as DNA: TGTGCCAGCAGCCAAGATCCAGGGGGCCTCCCCACAGATACGCAGTATTTT.

This clone came up a few times. The rearrangement links TRBV3-1 (or the pseudogene TRBV3-2) to TRBJ1-6; 8 nucleotides line up with TRBD1. Germline CDR1 and CDR2: LGHDT and YNNKEL (reference sequence). This CDR3 has 19 residues. V lost 2 bases, J lost 6 bases, and 15 bases stayed unmatched. This CDR3 reads CASSQRRSGGTGPNSPLHF. The DNA for the CDR3 is TGTGCCAGCAGCCAAAGGCGTTCAGGGGGCACCGGTCCTAATTCACCCCTCCACTTT.

This chain connects TRBV3-1 (or the pseudogene TRBV3-2) to TRBJ2-3, with D perhaps matching TRBD2 (6 bases). Germline CDR1 reads LGHDT; CDR2 reads YNNKEL (reference sequence). This CDR3 region has 15 residues. Between the trimmed V and J ends, which lost 4 bases and 4 bases, there was a span of 15 bases. Here the CDR3 DNA reads TGTGCCAGCAGCCGAGGGACTTTCAATGCAGATACGCAGTATTTT. Its protein is CASSRGTFNADTQYF.

The J gene is TRBJ2-3, the V gene TRBV27; tentatively, D is TRBD1 (7 bases). Trimming cost V 3 bases and J 0 bases, with 16 bases left between them. Germline CDR1 is MNHEY and CDR2 is SMNVEV (reference sequence). The CDR3 length is 17 residues. In nucleotides, the CDR3 is TGTGCCAGCAGTTTGATGGCGGGACAGACTAGCACAGATACGCAGTATTTT. Protein: CASSLMAGQTSTDTQYF.

This chain uses TRBV6-1 with TRBJ2-5; 10 nucleotides align to TRBD2. This CDR3 region has 13 residues. Germline V CDR1 and CDR2: MNHNS, SASEGT. J gave up 5 bases and V 4 bases, and 1 base lay outside the gene matches. DNA of the CDR3: TGTGCCAGCAGTGGAGCGGGAGGGGAGACCCAGTACTTC. Translation gives CASSGAGGETQYF.

This clone was seen once. This rearrangement joins TRBV7-6 to TRBJ2-6; 9 bases are shared with TRBD1. Germline V CDR1 and CDR2: SGHVS, FNYEAQ. V trimming: 0 bases; J trimming: 1 base; junction bases outside the gene matches: 7. This CDR3 has 19 residues. The CDR3 reads CASSLAFPGTGSGANVLTF. DNA for the CDR3: TGTGCCAGCAGCTTAGCGTTCCCTGGGACAGGGTCTGGGGCCAACGTCCTGACTTTC.

The chain links TRBV2 to TRBJ2-6; 8 bases map to TRBD1. This CDR3 is 17 amino acids long. V dropped 7 bases and J dropped 3; count of bases not matched to a gene: 11. Germline V gives CDR1 SNHLY, CDR2 FYNNEI. The CDR3 DNA is TGTGCCAGCACTGCGGACAGGGCCGTCTTTGGGGCCAACGTCCTGACTTTC. Residues: CASTADRAVFGANVLTF. Full variable domain (outside the CDR3, taken from reference TRBV2 and TRBJ2-6): EPEVTQTPSHQVTQMGQEVILRCVPISNHLYFYWYRQILGQKVEFLVSFYNNEISEKSEIFDDQFSVERPDGSNFTLKIRSTKLEDSAMYFCASTADRAVFGANVLTFGAGSRLTVL.

The chain has TRBV3-1 (or the pseudogene TRBV3-2) and TRBJ1-2; D might be TRBD1 (5 bases). V gave up 3 bases and J gave up 13 bases, with 15 bases separating them. This CDR3 has 12 amino acids. Germline CDR1 reads LGHDT; CDR2 reads YNNKEL (reference sequence). The CDR3 loop is CASSQNRIVLTF. The CDR3 DNA reads TGTGCCAGCAGCCAGAACAGGATTGTGCTCACCTTC.

This clone turned up a few times. The V gene is TRBV2, the J gene TRBJ1-1, with 10 bases matching TRBD1. J gave up 1 base and V 6 bases, and 14 bases lay outside the gene matches. This CDR3 has 18 amino acids. CDR1 and CDR2 (germline): SNHLY, FYNNEI. The CDR3 sequence is CASRPGQGRTLGNTEAFF. The CDR3, as DNA: TGTGCCAGCAGACCGGGACAGGGGCGTACTCTGGGGAACACTGAAGCTTTCTTT. Combining the CDR3 with reference TRBV2 and TRBJ1-1 gives the whole variable domain EPEVTQTPSHQVTQMGQEVILRCVPISNHLYFYWYRQILGQKVEFLVSFYNNEISEKSEIFDDQFSVERPDGSNFTLKIRSTKLEDSAMYFCASRPGQGRTLGNTEAFFGQGTRLTVV.

V gene TRBV6-5 combines with J gene TRBJ1-2; D remains unclear. Between the trimmed V and J ends, which lost 4 bases and 1 base, there was a span of 10 bases. This CDR3 is 14 amino acids long. CDR1 MNHEY and CDR2 SVGAGI come from the germline V gene. CDR3 loop: CASSSGVSNYGYTF. The CDR3 DNA follows: TGTGCCAGCAGTTCCGGGGTTAGTAACTATGGCTACACCTTC.

A single count supports this clone. This sequence joins TRBV5-6 and TRBJ2-5; weak D call: TRBD1 (6 bases). The V gene lost 4 bases and the J gene lost 0 bases, with 16 bases spanning the gap. This CDR3 is built from 16 residues. Germline loops: CDR1 SGHDT, CDR2 YYEEEE. The DNA of the CDR3 is TGTGCCAGCAGCACCGGGACACGCTCGTACCAAGAGACCCAGTACTTC. Protein sequence: CASSTGTRSYQETQYF.

V is TRBV6-5 and J is TRBJ1-2, with 7 bases lining up with TRBD1. In germline, CDR1 is MNHEY, CDR2 SVGAGI. This CDR3 has 13 residues. V lost 3 bases, J lost 3 bases, and 1 base stayed unmatched. The CDR3 region is CASSYGTDYGYTF. The CDR3 DNA sequence: TGTGCCAGCAGTTATGGGACAGACTATGGCTACACCTTC.

The chain links TRBV19 to TRBJ2-4; D gene uncertain. Germline V lookup: CDR1 LNHDA, CDR2 SQIVND (reference sequence). This CDR3 has 15 amino acids. V lost 5 bases, J lost 0 bases, and 11 bases lay in between. The CDR3 DNA follows: TGTGCCAGTAGTCCGGGTAGAGCAGCCAAAAACATTCAGTACTTC. Translated, it gives CASSPGRAAKNIQYF.

The CDR3 nucleotides read TGTGCCAGTAGTCCCCGGGACTCCGACTACGAGCAGTACGTC. This sequence encodes CASSPRDSDYEQYV. V is TRBV19 and J is TRBJ2-7, with D possibly being TRBD2 (6 bases). There are 14 residues in the CDR3. Germline-derived CDR1 and CDR2 are LNHDA and SQIVND (reference sequence). With 5 bases removed from V and 3 bases from J, the gap between germline ends came to 14 bases.

The V call is TRBV5-6, the J call TRBJ1-1; perhaps TRBD1 as D (6 bases). V was shortened by 4 bases and J by 4 bases, with 11 bases between the two germline ends. Germline values: CDR1 SGHDT, CDR2 YYEEEE. CDR3 length: 13 amino acids. The CDR3 DNA follows: TGTGCCAGCAGCGTCCAACAGGGCACTGAAGCTTTCTTT. Translated: CASSVQQGTEAFF.

V gene TRBV7-8 combines with J gene TRBJ2-2; tentatively, D is TRBD2 (5 bases). V lost 2 bases and J 4 bases, leaving 5 bases between the germline ends. The length of the CDR3 is 13 residues. Per germline, CDR1 SGHVS and CDR2 FQNEAQ. In DNA form, the CDR3 reads TGTGCCAGCAGCTTACGGGGCACCGGGGAGCTGTTTTTT. This sequence encodes CASSLRGTGELFF.

The V call is TRBV9, the J call TRBJ1-2; 8 bases are shared with TRBD1. V shed 0 bases, J shed 6 bases, and the junction held 1 base outside the gene matches. Germline V gene lookup returns CDR1 SGDLS and CDR2 YYNGEE. The CDR3 covers 13 residues. CDR3 sequence: CASSVGTGHGYTF. CDR3 in DNA: TGTGCCAGCAGCGTAGGGACAGGGCATGGCTACACCTTC.

V gene TRBV11-3 combines with J gene TRBJ2-7; 8 bases line up with TRBD1. Germline loops: CDR1 SGHNT, CDR2 YENEEA. With 1 base clipped from V and 9 bases from J, the junction kept 8 bases outside the gene matches. CDR3 length: 14 residues. CDR3 sequence: CASSLVQGAAGQYV. CDR3 DNA: TGTGCCAGCAGCTTAGTTCAGGGGGCTGCAGGGCAGTACGTC.

The chain carries TRBV7-2 and TRBJ2-1; TRBD1 matches at 10 bases. Germline V gene data show CDR1 as SGHTA and CDR2 as FQGNSA. After removal of 3 bases from V and 3 bases from J, the junction contained 2 bases not matched to a gene. The CDR3 is made up of 15 amino acids. The CDR3 is CASSLTGGDYNEQFF. In DNA, the CDR3 is TGTGCCAGCAGCTTGACAGGGGGCGACTACAATGAGCAGTTCTTC.

J is TRBJ2-5 and V is TRBV28, with D maybe TRBD1 (5 bases). Germline CDR1 and CDR2: MDHEN and SYDVKM. V was pared by 1 base and J by 5 bases, with 23 bases between. The CDR3 runs 18 residues. This CDR3 is CASSLFAPTEWAQETQYF. DNA for the CDR3: TGTGCCAGCAGTTTATTTGCCCCGACAGAATGGGCACAGGAGACCCAGTACTTC.

This chain links TRBV5-6 with TRBJ2-5, with no clear D. Germline assignment: CDR1 SGHDT and CDR2 YYEEEE. The V end was cut by 3 bases, the J end by 8 bases, with 14 bases between. This CDR3 is 13 amino acids long. CDR3 sequence (DNA): TGTGCCAGCAGCTCCGACCTAGGAGTCACCCAGTACTTC. Translation: CASSSDLGVTQYF.

Concerning this clone: Other nucleotide sequences in the sample specify the same CDR3. The J gene is TRBJ1-5, the V gene TRBV19, with a weak D call TRBD1 (6 bases). V dropped 4 bases and J dropped 1 base, with 8 bases sitting between them. This CDR3 is built from 14 residues. Germline-derived CDR1 and CDR2 are LNHDA and SQIVND (reference sequence). The chain's CDR3 is CASSTTGSNQPQHF. The CDR3 DNA sequence: TGTGCCAGTAGTACTACAGGGAGCAATCAGCCCCAGCATTTT.

Only a few counts were recorded for this clone. The CDR3 region has the DNA TGTGCCAGCTCACTATCGCGGGACGTTACTAATGAAAAACTGTTTTTT. It codes for CASSLSRDVTNEKLFF. The chain uses TRBV18 and TRBJ1-4; perhaps TRBD1 as D (5 bases). The CDR3 length is 16 residues. Germline V gives CDR1 KGHSH, CDR2 LQKENI. Trimming took off 4 bases at V and 2 bases at J, with 14 bases between the two ends.

This chain's CDR3 is CASNPAGDYNEQFF. In nucleotides, the CDR3 is TGCGCCAGCAATCCAGCGGGAGACTACAATGAGCAGTTCTTC. This chain links TRBV10-2 with TRBJ2-1; 8 nucleotides line up with TRBD2. V gave up 7 bases and J gave up 3 bases; unmatched junction bases: 5. The germline gives CDR1 WSHSY, CDR2 SAAADI. The CDR3 length is 14 residues.

The CDR3 DNA is TGTGCCAGCTATCCCGGGGGAATAGATGAAAAACTGTTTTTT. It codes for CASYPGGIDEKLFF. The chain carries TRBV28 and TRBJ1-4; a possible D gene is TRBD1 (5 bases). The germline V gene encodes CDR1 MDHEN and CDR2 SYDVKM. The CDR3 is 14 amino acids. V lost 8 bases and J lost 6, with 16 bases in between.

This chain links TRBV2 with TRBJ1-2; no reliable D call. The V gene's germline CDR1 is SNHLY and CDR2 FYNNEI. The V and J ends lost 7 bases and 1 base respectively, with 7 bases between them. This CDR3 is built from 12 residues. In nucleotides, the CDR3 is TGTGCCAGCACCCTGTATAACTATGGCTACACCTTC. This encodes CASTLYNYGYTF.